The 14 T cell receptor beta chains below come from one sample, sequenced in a study of shared clonotypes between healthy human individuals. Measured with immunoSEQ multiplex PCR; TCRdb has only the in-frame clones, and not every one. Of a few million clones in the sample, 92% are singletons; the top ten hold 0.37%. What was sequenced was naive CD4+ T cells from PBMCs. The subset was: CD45RA+ positively selected. The source of these receptors is a man aged 18 to 29 in good health. Some clones in this sample may be carry-over from other donors' samples.

The chain recombines TRBV18 with TRBJ2-1; maybe TRBD2 (5 bases). The CDR3 sequence is 12 residues long. Trimming stripped 0 bases from V and 9 bases from J, with 6 bases between. Germline V gene sequence: CDR1 KGHSH, CDR2 LQKENI. CDR3 amino acids: CASSPPEGEQFF. As DNA, the CDR3 is TGTGCCAGCTCACCACCCGAGGGTGAGCAGTTCTTC.

This clone was picked up one time. The CDR3 nucleotides read TGTGCCAGCAGCCTCGACGGGAGGCATTCAGATACGCAGTATTTT. The encoded protein is CASSLDGRHSDTQYF. This sequence joins TRBV4-2 and TRBJ2-3, with 7 bases fitting TRBD2. V was clipped by 4 bases and J by 4 bases; unmatched bases: 8. CDR3 length equals 15 residues. CDR1 and CDR2 from the germline V gene are LGHNA and YNFKEQ.

This chain connects TRBV25-1 to TRBJ1-6; no clear D. The CDR3 is 12 amino acids. Germline V CDR1 and CDR2: MGHDK, SYGVNS. Trimming removed 1 base at V and 7 bases at J, with 2 bases between. As DNA, the CDR3 is TGTGCCAGCAGTGAATTAAATTCACCCCTCCACTTT. Protein: CASSELNSPLHF.

This clone was seen a single time. This sequence joins TRBV10-2 and TRBJ2-7; TRBD1 matches 7 bases. The V and J ends lost 7 bases and 2 bases, in that order; junction bases with no gene match: 5. The CDR3 covers 13 residues. CDR1 WSHSY and CDR2 SAAADI come from the germline V gene. The CDR3 coding sequence is TGCGCCAGCAAGAGGGGGCCCACCTACGAGCAGTACTTC. Translated, it gives CASKRGPTYEQYF.

CDR3: CANQGGGRVTGPGGTQYF. DNA of the CDR3: TGTGCCAACCAGGGGGGGGGCCGTGTGACAGGGCCAGGGGGTACGCAGTATTTT. The V and J genes are TRBV25-1 and TRBJ2-3; D may be TRBD1 or TRBD2 (7 bases each). Germline V gene data show CDR1 as MGHDK and CDR2 as SYGVNS. The CDR3 totals 18 residues. V was cut by 10 bases and J by 8 bases, with 34 bases left in between.

This clone showed up just once. The V gene is TRBV7-9, the J gene TRBJ2-3, with TRBD1 matching over 7 bases. Germline lookup yields CDR1 SEHNR and CDR2 FQNEAQ (reference sequence). This CDR3 is 14 amino acids long. Trimming took 5 bases from V and 5 from J; bases not matched to a gene: 7. The CDR3 here is CASSPQGFEDTQYF. Written as DNA, the CDR3 is TGTGCCAGCAGCCCACAGGGGTTTGAAGATACGCAGTATTTT.

The chain combines TRBV11-3 with TRBJ1-2; the D is unclear. This CDR3 spans 16 amino acids. With 3 bases removed from V and 4 bases from J, the gap between germline ends came to 18 bases. The germline CDR1 and CDR2 sequences are SGHNT and YENEEA. The CDR3 region is CASSFCPFLRAYGYTF. CDR3 DNA: TGTGCCAGCAGCTTCTGTCCCTTTTTACGTGCCTATGGCTACACCTTC.

The chain carries TRBV7-3 and TRBJ2-1, with 7 bases aligning to TRBD1. After removal of 5 bases from V and 4 bases from J, the junction contained 8 bases not matched to a gene. Germline V gives CDR1 SGHTA, CDR2 FQGTGA. CDR3 length: 15 residues. The CDR3 sequence: CASSGQDGSYNEQFF. The CDR3, as DNA: TGTGCCAGCAGCGGACAGGACGGGTCTTACAATGAGCAGTTCTTC.

V is TRBV19 and J is TRBJ1-1, with 7 bases lining up with TRBD1. Germline V gene sequence: CDR1 LNHDA, CDR2 SQIVND (reference sequence). There are 14 residues in the CDR3. After removal of 5 bases from V and 1 base from J, the junction contained 4 bases not matched to a gene. The CDR3 loop is CASSPWTGNTEAFF. The CDR3 nucleotides read TGTGCCAGTAGTCCTTGGACAGGGAACACTGAAGCTTTCTTT.

The chain has TRBV4-2 and TRBJ2-7; D is uncertain. CDR3 size: 14 residues. The germline gives CDR1 LGHNA, CDR2 YNFKEQ. V lost 1 base and J 2 bases, leaving 9 bases between the germline ends. DNA for the CDR3: TGTGCCAGCAGCCAAGCTTTTGGGACCTACGAGCAGTACTTC. It encodes CASSQAFGTYEQYF.

The chain links TRBV7-2 to TRBJ2-1; tentatively, D is TRBD2 (6 bases). The ends were cut back, 3 bases at V and 7 bases at J, with 19 bases in the middle. CDR1 is SGHTA, CDR2 FQGNSA, per germline. The CDR3 totals 16 residues. This CDR3 reads CASSLVAGKGGNEQFF. The CDR3 coding sequence is TGTGCCAGCAGCTTGGTTGCGGGAAAGGGTGGGAATGAGCAGTTCTTC.

V usage is TRBV27 and J usage is TRBJ2-2; TRBD1 agrees at 9 bases. Germline V CDR1 and CDR2: MNHEY, SMNVEV (reference sequence). The CDR3 consists of 15 residues. V shed 4 bases, J shed 4 bases, and the junction held 4 bases outside the gene matches. The CDR3 loop is CASSSQGAITGELFF. The CDR3, as DNA: TGTGCCAGCAGTTCACAGGGGGCGATCACCGGGGAGCTGTTTTTT.

V gene TRBV27 combines with J gene TRBJ2-7; 8 bases match TRBD1. The CDR3 is 17 residues long. Germline V CDR1 and CDR2: MNHEY, SMNVEV (reference sequence). V trimming: 5 bases; J trimming: 0 bases; junction bases outside the gene matches: 12. Here the CDR3 reads CASSLLFAGQGSYEQYF. The CDR3 region has the DNA TGTGCCAGCAGTCTCCTCTTCGCCGGACAGGGCTCCTACGAGCAGTACTTC.

The chain links TRBV4-1 to TRBJ1-5, with 9 bases fitting TRBD1. The germline CDR1 and CDR2 sequences are MGHRA and YSYEKL. The CDR3 runs to 18 residues. V lost 0 bases to trimming and J lost 2 bases; unmatched junction nucleotides: 8. The CDR3 reads CASSQDLRDRDRNQPQHF. The CDR3 DNA sequence: TGCGCCAGCAGCCAAGATCTCCGGGACAGGGATCGCAATCAGCCCCAGCATTTT.